Listed here are 30 T cell receptor beta chains from one sample, sequenced in a study of blood T cell repertoires in COVID-19. Repertoires were generated with immunoSEQ multiplex PCR, while TCRdb's copy carries only in-frame clones and drops some. The data show tens of thousands of clones, approximately 79% seen once. Sequences were obtained from peripheral blood. These receptors all stem from a man aged 55 to 69 with acute or convalescent COVID-19.

The sample holds many counts of this clone. The chain uses TRBV5-1 and TRBJ2-5, with 9 bases lining up with TRBD1. This CDR3 has 15 amino acids. Germline loops: CDR1 SGHRS, CDR2 YFSETQ. Losses at the gene ends were 5 bases for V and 5 bases for J; bases not matched to a gene: 10. The CDR3 spells CASRHRDRAGETQYF. The CDR3 DNA is TGCGCCAGCAGACACCGGGACAGGGCGGGTGAGACCCAGTACTTC.

The gene calls are TRBV19 and TRBJ1-3; D is undetermined. Germline loops: CDR1 LNHDA, CDR2 SQIVND (reference sequence). Between the trimmed V and J ends, which lost 7 bases and 0 bases, there was a span of 10 bases. The CDR3 loop spans 14 amino acids. The CDR3 bases are TGTGCCAGTAATCGAAAAGCCTCTGGAAACACCATATATTTT. Translated: CASNRKASGNTIYF.

The chain combines TRBV6-6 with TRBJ2-7, with D unclear. The CDR3 is 11 amino acids. Trimming stripped 6 bases from V and 4 bases from J, with 7 bases between. CDR1 and CDR2 (germline): MNHNY, SVGAGI (reference sequence). The CDR3 loop is CASSNQYEQYF. CDR3 bases: TGTGCCAGCAGCAACCAGTACGAGCAGTACTTC.

This chain joins TRBV9 and TRBJ2-3; no clear D gene. Trimming stripped 3 bases from V and 4 bases from J, with 9 bases between. The CDR3 totals 13 residues. Germline-derived CDR1 and CDR2 are SGDLS and YYNGEE. CDR3 sequence (DNA): TGTGCCAGCAGCGCAACAGCCGCAGATACGCAGTATTTT. It encodes CASSATAADTQYF.

This clone was counted once. The chain has TRBV6-5 and TRBJ1-2, with 8 nucleotides matching TRBD1. CDR3 size: 15 residues. Germline V CDR1 and CDR2: MNHEY, SVGAGI. Losses at the gene ends were 4 bases for V and 5 bases for J; bases not matched to a gene: 9. The DNA of the CDR3 is TGTGCCAGCAGTTTCACACAGGGGGGAATTTATGGCTACACCTTC. Its translation: CASSFTQGGIYGYTF.

The V gene is TRBV11-2, the J gene TRBJ2-3; unclear D gene. There are 12 residues in the CDR3. Germline V gene sequence: CDR1 SGHAT, CDR2 FQNNGV. Trimming removed 6 bases at V and 6 bases at J, with 10 bases between. The DNA of the CDR3 is TGTGCCAGCAGTCATAGTAGTGATACGCAGTATTTT. The encoded protein is CASSHSSDTQYF.

About this clone: Mismatch with germline at one junction end may stem from a read error. The V gene is TRBV7-7, the J gene TRBJ2-1, with 8 bases matching TRBD2. Per the germline V gene, CDR1 is SSHAT and CDR2 is FNYEAQ (reference sequence). CDR3 length: 16 residues. The CDR3 reads CASSLGGTSSYNEQFF. CDR3 nucleotide sequence: TGTGCTAGCAGCTTAGGTGGGACTAGTTCCTACAATGAGCAGTTCTTC.

This sequence joins TRBV5-1 and TRBJ1-1, with a weak D call TRBD1 (5 bases). Germline CDR1 SGHRS, CDR2 YFSETQ. V was trimmed by 2 bases and J by 1 base, leaving 12 bases between them. The CDR3 totals 15 residues. CDR3 sequence: CASSFAGASNTEAFF. The CDR3 DNA is TGCGCCAGCAGCTTCGCTGGGGCGTCGAACACTGAAGCTTTCTTT.

The chain combines TRBV24-1 with TRBJ2-7; the D gene is possibly TRBD1 (5 bases). The V end lost 7 bases, the J end lost 0 bases, and 9 bases lay between the germline ends. Germline CDR1 reads KGHDR; CDR2 reads SFDVKD. This CDR3 region has 13 residues. The CDR3 is CATRDTDSYEQYF. In DNA, the CDR3 is TGTGCCACCAGGGACACCGACTCCTACGAGCAGTACTTC.

The chain recombines TRBV7-2 with TRBJ1-2, with a tentative D call TRBD1 (5 bases). The germline V and J ends were trimmed by 5 bases and 8 bases, with 18 bases remaining between them. The CDR3 length is 14 residues. Looked up from germline, CDR1 is SGHTA and CDR2 is FQGNSA. In nucleotides, the CDR3 is TGTGCCAGCAGCCATCAGACAGACCGTGGGGGCTACACCTTC. Translating gives CASSHQTDRGGYTF.

V and J are TRBV6-1 and TRBJ1-2; D is uncertain. Trimming took off 2 bases at V and 2 bases at J, with 6 bases between the two ends. Germline lookup yields CDR1 MNHNS and CDR2 SASEGT. This CDR3 spans 13 amino acids. CDR3 DNA sequence: TGTGCCAGCAGTGAAACACCCAACTATGGCTACACCTTC. Protein product: CASSETPNYGYTF.

About this clone itself: This specimen includes other DNA sequences encoding the same CDR3. This chain uses TRBV6-5 with TRBJ1-5; the D is unclear. Germline CDR1 MNHEY, CDR2 SVGAGI. The CDR3 is 13 residues long. V was trimmed by 2 bases and J by 4 bases, leaving 6 bases between them. The CDR3 reads CASSYELNQPQHF. The CDR3 DNA sequence: TGTGCCAGCAGTTACGAACTAAATCAGCCCCAGCATTTT.

A remark on this clone: Germline is not matched at one junction end, which may reflect a read error. The V call is TRBV12-3 or TRBV12-4, the J call TRBJ1-5; D remains ambiguous. The CDR3 is 12 residues long. CDR3 nucleotide sequence: TGTGCCAGCAGCCCAACTATTGTCCCCGTGGATTTT. It specifies CASSPTIVPVDF.

The V call is TRBV10-2, the J call TRBJ1-6; 7 bases align to TRBD1. Germline trimming cut 8 bases from V and 8 bases from J; bases unmatched to any gene: 6. This CDR3 region has 13 residues. Germline CDR1 is WSHSY and CDR2 is SAAADI. DNA for the CDR3: TGCGCCAGCCGGAGACAGGGTGATTCACCCCTCCACTTT. This translates into CASRRQGDSPLHF.

The V call is TRBV30, the J call TRBJ1-3, with 8 bases fitting TRBD1. Per germline, CDR1 GTSNPN and CDR2 SVGIG (reference sequence). Trimming took 3 bases from V and 4 from J; bases not matched to a gene: 8. The CDR3 contains 15 residues. The CDR3 region is CAWRGFGQGGNTIYF. The CDR3 DNA is TGTGCCTGGAGAGGATTCGGACAGGGAGGAAACACCATATATTTT. Full variable domain (outside the CDR3, taken from reference TRBV30 and TRBJ1-3): SQTIHQWPATLVQPVGSPLSLECTVEGTSNPNLYWYRQAAGRGLQLLFYSVGIGQISSEVPQNLSASRPQDRQFILSSKKLLLSDSGFYLCAWRGFGQGGNTIYFGEGSWLTVV.

This clone was counted between two and nine times. For the CDR3, the DNA is TGCGCCAGCAGCTTGGGAGAACGAGAAGCTTTCTTT. Translation gives CASSLGEREAFF. J is TRBJ1-1 and V is TRBV5-1, with D unresolved. The germline V gene encodes CDR1 SGHRS and CDR2 YFSETQ. The CDR3 extends over 12 amino acids. Between the trimmed V and J ends, which lost 0 bases and 8 bases, there was a span of 8 bases. Together with reference TRBV5-1 and TRBJ1-1, the CDR3 gives the full variable domain: KAGVTQTPRYLIKTRGQQVTLSCSPISGHRSVSWYQQTPGQGLQFLFEYFSETQRNKGNFPGRFSGRQFSNSRSEMNVSTLELGDSALYLCASSLGEREAFFGQGTRLTVV.

This chain uses TRBV5-1 with TRBJ1-2; D possibly corresponds to TRBD1 (5 bases). The CDR3 has 15 residues. Trimming removed 0 bases from V and 8 bases from J, with 17 bases in between. CDR1 SGHRS and CDR2 YFSETQ come from the germline V gene. DNA for the CDR3: TGCGCCAGCAGCTTGGTACCAGGGAAGGTGGAGGGCTACACCTTC. Protein product: CASSLVPGKVEGYTF. The full variable domain, completed using reference TRBV5-1 and TRBJ1-2, is KAGVTQTPRYLIKTRGQQVTLSCSPISGHRSVSWYQQTPGQGLQFLFEYFSETQRNKGNFPGRFSGRQFSNSRSEMNVSTLELGDSALYLCASSLVPGKVEGYTFGSGTRLTVV.

The chain carries TRBV19 and TRBJ1-1; 7 positions match TRBD1. V was pared by 5 bases and J by 0 bases, with 6 bases of the junction left unmatched. The CDR3 loop spans 15 amino acids. Germline V gene data show CDR1 as LNHDA and CDR2 as SQIVND (reference sequence). The CDR3 DNA sequence: TGTGCCAGTAGTCCCACAGGGGAAGTGAACACTGAAGCTTTCTTT. The encoded protein is CASSPTGEVNTEAFF.

The chain recombines TRBV4-1 with TRBJ2-4, with 12 bases aligning to TRBD2. V trimming: 4 bases; J trimming: 3 bases; junction bases outside the gene matches: 7. Per germline, CDR1 MGHRA and CDR2 YSYEKL. The CDR3 is made up of 17 amino acids. The CDR3 nucleotides read TGCGCCAGCAGCCTCTCGACTAGCGGGGGTAACAAAAACATTCAGTACTTC. Protein product: CASSLSTSGGNKNIQYF.

CDR3 amino acids: CASSARTGVREQYF. The CDR3 nucleotides read TGTGCCAGCAGTGCCCGGACAGGGGTGCGCGAGCAGTACTTC. This chain links TRBV2 with TRBJ2-7, with 9 bases matching TRBD1. The ends lost 4 bases at V and 6 bases at J; junction bases unmatched: 7. CDR3 length: 14 amino acids. In germline, CDR1 is SNHLY, CDR2 FYNNEI.

Ten or more counts support this clone. The J gene is TRBJ2-3, the V gene TRBV30; 11 bases agree with TRBD2. Germline CDR1 is GTSNPN and CDR2 is SVGIG (reference sequence). The CDR3 loop spans 15 amino acids. V lost 2 bases, J lost 6 bases, and 7 bases stayed unmatched. CDR3 loop: CAWSRASGGPDTQYF. The CDR3, as DNA: TGTGCCTGGAGTAGGGCTAGCGGGGGGCCTGATACGCAGTATTTT. The whole variable domain, remainder taken from reference TRBV30 and TRBJ2-3, is SQTIHQWPATLVQPVGSPLSLECTVEGTSNPNLYWYRQAAGRGLQLLFYSVGIGQISSEVPQNLSASRPQDRQFILSSKKLLLSDSGFYLCAWSRASGGPDTQYFGPGTRLTVL.

The chain carries TRBV29-1 and TRBJ1-2, with TRBD1 identical over 7 bases. V lost 4 bases to trimming and J lost 6 bases; unmatched junction nucleotides: 5. Germline V gives CDR1 SQVTM, CDR2 ANQGSEA. The CDR3 totals 12 residues. DNA for the CDR3: TGCAGCGTTGTAACAGGGGCGGATGGCTACACCTTC. Encoded protein: CSVVTGADGYTF.

This chain connects TRBV5-1 to TRBJ1-3; the D is unclear. The V end lost 4 bases, the J end lost 0 bases, and 14 bases lay between the germline ends. The CDR3 consists of 16 residues. Germline values: CDR1 SGHRS, CDR2 YFSETQ. This chain's CDR3 is CASSHNSGNSGNTIYF. In DNA form, the CDR3 reads TGCGCCAGCAGCCATAACTCAGGAAACTCTGGAAACACCATATATTTT.

The rearrangement links TRBV15 to TRBJ2-1, with D possibly being TRBD2 (5 bases). Looked up from germline, CDR1 is LNHNV and CDR2 is YYDKDF (reference sequence). The V end was cut by 0 bases, the J end by 8 bases, with 8 bases between. The CDR3 is 13 amino acids. The CDR3 is CATSRDRGYEQFF. The CDR3 DNA is TGTGCCACCAGCAGAGATCGGGGATATGAGCAGTTCTTC. Full variable domain (rest looked up from reference TRBV15 and TRBJ2-1): DAMVIQNPRYQVTQFGKPVTLSCSQTLNHNVMYWYQQKSSQAPKLLFHYYDKDFNNEADTPDNFQSRRPNTSFCFLDIRSPGLGDTAMYLCATSRDRGYEQFFGPGTRLTVL.

V and J are TRBV7-2 and TRBJ1-6; 9 bases fit TRBD1. The CDR3 has 16 amino acids. Trimming removed 4 bases from V and 6 bases from J; junction bases left unmatched: 7. Germline lookup yields CDR1 SGHTA and CDR2 FQGNSA. CDR3 region: CASSSGGDRVNSPLHF. CDR3 nucleotide sequence: TGTGCCAGCAGCTCGGGGGGGGACAGGGTTAATTCACCCCTCCACTTT. The complete variable domain, with remaining parts taken from reference TRBV7-2 and TRBJ1-6, reads GAGVSQSPSNKVTEKGKDVELRCDPISGHTALYWYRQSLGQGLEFLIYFQGNSAPDKSGLPSDRFSAERTGGSVSTLTIQRTQQEDSAVYLCASSSGGDRVNSPLHFGNGTRLTVT.

The chain joins TRBV27 to TRBJ1-1; D unclear. The CDR3 has 13 residues. The germline gives CDR1 MNHEY, CDR2 SMNVEV (reference sequence). V lost 0 bases and J lost 6, with 8 bases in between. The CDR3 nucleotides are TGTGCCAGCAGTTTATCTATTGTCGCTGAAGCTTTCTTT. It translates to CASSLSIVAEAFF.

This clone was observed a few times. The chain carries TRBV6-1 and TRBJ2-2; the D gene is possibly TRBD1 (6 bases). CDR1 is MNHNS, CDR2 SASEGT, per germline. The CDR3 is made up of 17 amino acids. V was trimmed by 0 bases and J by 3 bases, leaving 14 bases between them. The CDR3 bases are TGTGCCAGCAGTGAAGCCTGGGGACACAGTTACACCGGGGAGCTGTTTTTT. Its protein is CASSEAWGHSYTGELFF.

The chain combines TRBV14 with TRBJ1-2; TRBD1 agrees at 10 bases. Germline assignment: CDR1 SGHDN and CDR2 FVKESK. The CDR3 runs to 14 residues. With V trimmed by 4 bases and J by 4 bases, 3 bases remained unmatched. CDR3: CASSPWTGGYGYTF. The DNA of the CDR3 is TGTGCCAGCAGCCCCTGGACAGGGGGCTATGGCTACACCTTC.

The chain couples TRBV24-1 to TRBJ2-2, with 10 bases matching TRBD2. Per the germline V gene, CDR1 is KGHDR and CDR2 is SFDVKD. This CDR3 is 17 amino acids long. With V trimmed by 0 bases and J by 4 bases, 4 bases remained unmatched. The CDR3 sequence: CATSDLSSGGFTGELFF. The CDR3 nucleotides are TGTGCCACCAGTGATTTGAGTAGCGGGGGGTTCACCGGGGAGCTGTTTTTT.

The gene calls are TRBV19 and TRBJ2-5; weak D call: TRBD2 (7 bases). This CDR3 has 16 residues. V lost 5 bases, J lost 0 bases, and 16 bases lay in between. Germline CDR1 is LNHDA and CDR2 is SQIVND (reference sequence). The CDR3 spells CASSPRGGAYQETQYF. DNA for the CDR3: TGTGCCAGTAGTCCTAGGGGGGGGGCCTACCAAGAGACCCAGTACTTC.